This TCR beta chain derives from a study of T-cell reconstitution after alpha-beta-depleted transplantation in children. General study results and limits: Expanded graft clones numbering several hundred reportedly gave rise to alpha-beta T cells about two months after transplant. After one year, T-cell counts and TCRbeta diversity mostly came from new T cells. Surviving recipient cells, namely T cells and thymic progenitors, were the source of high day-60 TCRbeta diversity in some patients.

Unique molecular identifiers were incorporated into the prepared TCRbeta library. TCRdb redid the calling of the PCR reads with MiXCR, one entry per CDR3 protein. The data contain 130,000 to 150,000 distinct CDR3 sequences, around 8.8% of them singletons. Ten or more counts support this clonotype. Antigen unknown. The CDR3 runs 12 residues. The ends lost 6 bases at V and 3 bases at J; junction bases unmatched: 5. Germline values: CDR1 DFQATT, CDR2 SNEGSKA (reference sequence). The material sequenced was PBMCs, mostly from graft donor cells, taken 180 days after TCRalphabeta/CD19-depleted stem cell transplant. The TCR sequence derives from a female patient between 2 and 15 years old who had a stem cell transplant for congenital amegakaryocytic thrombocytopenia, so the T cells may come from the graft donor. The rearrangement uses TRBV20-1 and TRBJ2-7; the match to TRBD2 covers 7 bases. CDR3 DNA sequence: TGCAGTGCACGGACGGGGGGCTACGAGCAGTACTTC. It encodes CSARTGGYEQYF.